Sequencing of this T cell receptor beta chain was carried out in a study of T cell changes during pregnancy in multiple sclerosis. This clone was recorded once. Libraries were prepared by immunoSEQ multiplex PCR; TCRdb keeps only in-frame clonotypes and omits some of them. Here the sample spans 25,000 to 35,000 clones, 85% to 90% being singletons. The CDR3 is 14 amino acids. The germline CDR1 and CDR2 sequences are SGHNT and YYREEE (reference sequence). The V and J ends lost 0 bases and 0 bases respectively, with 5 bases between them. The genes are TRBV5-4 and TRBJ2-3, with a tentative D call TRBD2 (5 bases). This specimen was CD8+ T cells from peripheral blood mononuclear cells, taken in the second trimester of pregnancy. The TCR was taken from a female donor with multiple sclerosis, enrolled in a pregnancy study. CDR3 DNA: TGTGCCAGCAGCTTGGGCGGGAGCACAGATACGCAGTATTTT. Translated: CASSLGGSTDTQYF.